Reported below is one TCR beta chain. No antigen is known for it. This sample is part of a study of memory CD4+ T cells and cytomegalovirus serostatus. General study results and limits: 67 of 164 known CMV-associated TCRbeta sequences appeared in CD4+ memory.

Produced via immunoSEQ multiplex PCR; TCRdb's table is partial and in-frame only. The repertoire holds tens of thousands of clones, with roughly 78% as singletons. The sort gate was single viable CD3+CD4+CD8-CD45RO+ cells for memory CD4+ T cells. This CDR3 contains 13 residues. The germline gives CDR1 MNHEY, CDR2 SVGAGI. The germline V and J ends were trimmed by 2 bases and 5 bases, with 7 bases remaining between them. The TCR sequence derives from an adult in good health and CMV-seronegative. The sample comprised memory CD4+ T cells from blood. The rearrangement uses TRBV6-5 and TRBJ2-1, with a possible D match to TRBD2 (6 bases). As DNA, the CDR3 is TGTGCCAGCAGTTACGGAGGGGACAATGAGCAGTTCTTC. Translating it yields CASSYGGDNEQFF.